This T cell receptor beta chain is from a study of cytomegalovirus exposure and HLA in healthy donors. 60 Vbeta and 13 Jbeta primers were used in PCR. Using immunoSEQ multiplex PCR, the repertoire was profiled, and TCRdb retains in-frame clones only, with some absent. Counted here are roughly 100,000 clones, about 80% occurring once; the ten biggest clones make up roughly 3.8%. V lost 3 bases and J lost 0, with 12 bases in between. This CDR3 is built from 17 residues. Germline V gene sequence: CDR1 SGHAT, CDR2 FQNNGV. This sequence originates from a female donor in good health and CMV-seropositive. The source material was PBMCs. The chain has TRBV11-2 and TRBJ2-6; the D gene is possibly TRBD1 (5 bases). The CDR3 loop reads CASSLAGRGSGANVLTF. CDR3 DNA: TGTGCCAGCAGCTTGGCCGGTAGGGGCTCTGGGGCCAACGTCCTGACTTTC.